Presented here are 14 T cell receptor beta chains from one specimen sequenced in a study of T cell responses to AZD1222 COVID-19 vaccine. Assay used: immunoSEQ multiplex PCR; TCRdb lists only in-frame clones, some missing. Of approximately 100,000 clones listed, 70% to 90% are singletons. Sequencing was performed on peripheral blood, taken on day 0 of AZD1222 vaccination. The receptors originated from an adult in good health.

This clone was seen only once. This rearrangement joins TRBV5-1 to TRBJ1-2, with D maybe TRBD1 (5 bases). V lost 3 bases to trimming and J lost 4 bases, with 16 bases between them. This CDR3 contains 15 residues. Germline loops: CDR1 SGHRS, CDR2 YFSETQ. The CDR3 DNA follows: TGCGCCAGCAGCTCCGACCCCGGGACGGCCTATGGCTACACCTTC. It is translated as CASSSDPGTAYGYTF.

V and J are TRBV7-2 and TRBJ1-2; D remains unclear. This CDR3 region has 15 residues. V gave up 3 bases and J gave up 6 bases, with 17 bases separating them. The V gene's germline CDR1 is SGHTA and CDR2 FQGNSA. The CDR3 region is CASSFPSRFRHGYTF. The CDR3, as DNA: TGTGCCAGCAGCTTCCCATCAAGATTTAGACATGGCTACACCTTC.

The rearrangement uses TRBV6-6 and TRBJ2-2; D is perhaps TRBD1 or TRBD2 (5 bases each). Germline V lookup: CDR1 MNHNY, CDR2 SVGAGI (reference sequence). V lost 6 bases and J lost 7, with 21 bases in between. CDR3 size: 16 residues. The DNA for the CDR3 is TGTGCCAGCAGGGATCGGGACCGAGGGTCAGGCGGGGAGCTGTTTTTT. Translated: CASRDRDRGSGGELFF.

CDR3 nucleotides: TGTGCCAGCAGACCGGACAGTTGGAATGAAAAACTGTTTTTT. Residues: CASRPDSWNEKLFF. The chain has TRBV6-5 and TRBJ1-4, with D perhaps TRBD1 (6 bases). CDR3 length: 14 amino acids. The V gene's germline CDR1 is MNHEY and CDR2 SVGAGI. Trimming pared 6 bases from V and 5 bases from J, leaving 13 bases between.

Written as DNA, the CDR3 is TGTGCCAGCAGCTCACTCGGGGGACAACATTCACCCCTCCACTTT. This encodes CASSSLGGQHSPLHF. The chain joins TRBV28 to TRBJ1-6, with a tentative D call TRBD1 (6 bases). Germline V lookup: CDR1 MDHEN, CDR2 SYDVKM. This CDR3 has 15 residues. The V end was cut by 6 bases, the J end by 8 bases, with 17 bases between.

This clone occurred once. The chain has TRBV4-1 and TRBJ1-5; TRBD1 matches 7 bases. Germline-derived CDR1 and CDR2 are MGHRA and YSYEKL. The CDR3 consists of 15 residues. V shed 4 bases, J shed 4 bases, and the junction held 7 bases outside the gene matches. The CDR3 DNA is TGCGCCAGCAGCCTTCGACAGGGTGAGAATCAGCCCCAGCATTTT. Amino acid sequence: CASSLRQGENQPQHF.

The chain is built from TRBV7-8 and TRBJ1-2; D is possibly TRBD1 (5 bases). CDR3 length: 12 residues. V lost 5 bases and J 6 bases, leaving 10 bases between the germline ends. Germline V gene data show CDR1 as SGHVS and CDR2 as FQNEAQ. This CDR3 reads CASSEGLHGYTF. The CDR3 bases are TGTGCCAGCAGCGAGGGGCTTCATGGCTACACCTTC.

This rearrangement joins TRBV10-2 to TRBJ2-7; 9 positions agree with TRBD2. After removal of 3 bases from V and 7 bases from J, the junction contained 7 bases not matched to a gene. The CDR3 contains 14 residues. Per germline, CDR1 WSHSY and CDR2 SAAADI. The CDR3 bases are TGCGCCAGCAGTGATGGAATAGCGGGGGTTGAGCAGTACTTC. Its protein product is CASSDGIAGVEQYF.

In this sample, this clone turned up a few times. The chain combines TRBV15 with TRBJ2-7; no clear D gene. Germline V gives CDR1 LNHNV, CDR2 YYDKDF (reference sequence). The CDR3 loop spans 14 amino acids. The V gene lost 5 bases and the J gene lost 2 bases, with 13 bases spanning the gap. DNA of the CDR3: TGTGCCACCAGCGTGACACGGTCAACCTACGAGCAGTACTTC. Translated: CATSVTRSTYEQYF.

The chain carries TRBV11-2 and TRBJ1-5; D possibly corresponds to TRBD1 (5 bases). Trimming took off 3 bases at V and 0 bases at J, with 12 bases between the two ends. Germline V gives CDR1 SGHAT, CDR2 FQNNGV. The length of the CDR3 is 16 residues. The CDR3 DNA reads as TGTGCCAGCAGCTTGGGGACGGCCTATAGCAATCAGCCCCAGCATTTT. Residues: CASSLGTAYSNQPQHF.

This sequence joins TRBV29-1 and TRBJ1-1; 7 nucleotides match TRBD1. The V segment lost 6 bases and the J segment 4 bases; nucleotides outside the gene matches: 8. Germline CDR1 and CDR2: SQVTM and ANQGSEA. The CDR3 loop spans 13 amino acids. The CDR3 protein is CSVATGLGTEAFF. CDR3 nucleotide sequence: TGCAGCGTCGCGACAGGGCTAGGCACTGAAGCTTTCTTT.

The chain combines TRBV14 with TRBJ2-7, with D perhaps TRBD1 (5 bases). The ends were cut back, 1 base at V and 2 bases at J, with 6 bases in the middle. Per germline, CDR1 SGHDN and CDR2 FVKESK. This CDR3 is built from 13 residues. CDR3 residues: CASSQARAYEQYF. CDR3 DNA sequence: TGTGCCAGCAGCCAAGCCAGGGCCTACGAGCAGTACTTC.

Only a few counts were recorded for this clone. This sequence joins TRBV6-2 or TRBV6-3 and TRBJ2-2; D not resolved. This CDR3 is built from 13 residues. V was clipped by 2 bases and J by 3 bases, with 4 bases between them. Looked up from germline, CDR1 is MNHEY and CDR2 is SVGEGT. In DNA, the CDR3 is TGTGCCAGCAGTTACCAGGACACCGGGGAGCTGTTTTTT. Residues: CASSYQDTGELFF.

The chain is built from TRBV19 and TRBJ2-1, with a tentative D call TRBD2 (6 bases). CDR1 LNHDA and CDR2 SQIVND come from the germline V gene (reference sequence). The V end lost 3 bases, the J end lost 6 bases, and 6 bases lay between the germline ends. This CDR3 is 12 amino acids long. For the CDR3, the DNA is TGTGCCAGTAGTATGGGACTCAATGAGCAGTTCTTC. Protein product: CASSMGLNEQFF.